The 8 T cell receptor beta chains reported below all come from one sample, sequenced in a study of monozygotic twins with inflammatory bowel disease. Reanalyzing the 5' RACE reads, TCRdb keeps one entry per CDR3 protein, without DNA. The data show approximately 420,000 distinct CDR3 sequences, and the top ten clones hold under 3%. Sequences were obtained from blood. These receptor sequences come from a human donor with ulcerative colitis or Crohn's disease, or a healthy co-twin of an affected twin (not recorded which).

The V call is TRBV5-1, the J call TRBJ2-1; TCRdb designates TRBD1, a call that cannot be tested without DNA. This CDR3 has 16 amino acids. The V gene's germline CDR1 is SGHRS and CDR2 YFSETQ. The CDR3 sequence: CASSLVGSPSYNEQFF. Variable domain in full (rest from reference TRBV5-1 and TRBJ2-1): KAGVTQTPRYLIKTRGQQVTLSCSPISGHRSVSWYQQTPGQGLQFLFEYFSETQRNKGNFPGRFSGRQFSNSRSEMNVSTLELGDSALYLCASSLVGSPSYNEQFFGPGTRLTVL.

The CDR3: CASSRISGTSGKPRTYEQYF. V gene TRBV6-4 combines with J gene TRBJ2-7; TCRdb's assignment of TRBD2 cannot be checked, as there is no DNA. The CDR3 loop spans 20 amino acids. CDR1 and CDR2 from the germline V gene are MRHNA and SNTAGT.

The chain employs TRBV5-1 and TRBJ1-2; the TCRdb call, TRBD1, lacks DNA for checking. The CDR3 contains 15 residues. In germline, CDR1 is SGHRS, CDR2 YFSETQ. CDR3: CASSLAMGRANGYTF.

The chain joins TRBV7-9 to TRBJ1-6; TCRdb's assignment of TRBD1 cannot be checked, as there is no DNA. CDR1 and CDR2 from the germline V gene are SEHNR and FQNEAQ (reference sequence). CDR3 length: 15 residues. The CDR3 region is CASSHRQGGHSPLHF.

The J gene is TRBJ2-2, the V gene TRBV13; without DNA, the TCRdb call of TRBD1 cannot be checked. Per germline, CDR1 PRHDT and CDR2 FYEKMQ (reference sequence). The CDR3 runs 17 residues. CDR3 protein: CASSPRRAGVGTGELFF. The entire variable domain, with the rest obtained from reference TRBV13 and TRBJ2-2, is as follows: AAGVIQSPRHLIKEKRETATLKCYPIPRHDTVYWYQQGPGQDPQFLISFYEKMQSDKGSIPDRFSAQQFSDYHSELNMSSLELGDSALYFCASSPRRAGVGTGELFFGEGSRLTVL.

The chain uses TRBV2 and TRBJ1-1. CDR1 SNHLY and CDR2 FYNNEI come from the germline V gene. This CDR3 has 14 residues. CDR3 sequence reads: CASSGPQLGTEAFF.

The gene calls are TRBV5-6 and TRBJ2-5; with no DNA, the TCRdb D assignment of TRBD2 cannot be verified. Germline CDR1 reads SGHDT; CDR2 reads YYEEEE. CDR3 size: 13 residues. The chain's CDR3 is CASSLGSGSTQYF.

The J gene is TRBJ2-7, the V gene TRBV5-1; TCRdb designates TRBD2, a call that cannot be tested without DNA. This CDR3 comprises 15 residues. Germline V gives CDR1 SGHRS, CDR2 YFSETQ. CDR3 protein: CASSPGLSDAYEQYF.